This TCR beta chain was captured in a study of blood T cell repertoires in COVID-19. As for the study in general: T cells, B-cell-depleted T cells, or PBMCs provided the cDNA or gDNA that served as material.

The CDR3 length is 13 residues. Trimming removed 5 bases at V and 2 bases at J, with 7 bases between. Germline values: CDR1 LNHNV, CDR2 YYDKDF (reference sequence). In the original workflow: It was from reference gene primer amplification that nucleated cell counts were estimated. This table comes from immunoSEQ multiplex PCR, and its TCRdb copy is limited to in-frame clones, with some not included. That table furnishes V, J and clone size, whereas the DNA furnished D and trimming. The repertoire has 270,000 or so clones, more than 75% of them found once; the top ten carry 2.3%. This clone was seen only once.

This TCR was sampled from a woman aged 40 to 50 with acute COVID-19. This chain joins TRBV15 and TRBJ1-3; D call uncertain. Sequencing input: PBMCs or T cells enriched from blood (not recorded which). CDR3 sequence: CATSSSPGNTIYF. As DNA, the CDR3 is TGTGCCACCAGCTCTAGCCCTGGAAACACCATATATTTT.